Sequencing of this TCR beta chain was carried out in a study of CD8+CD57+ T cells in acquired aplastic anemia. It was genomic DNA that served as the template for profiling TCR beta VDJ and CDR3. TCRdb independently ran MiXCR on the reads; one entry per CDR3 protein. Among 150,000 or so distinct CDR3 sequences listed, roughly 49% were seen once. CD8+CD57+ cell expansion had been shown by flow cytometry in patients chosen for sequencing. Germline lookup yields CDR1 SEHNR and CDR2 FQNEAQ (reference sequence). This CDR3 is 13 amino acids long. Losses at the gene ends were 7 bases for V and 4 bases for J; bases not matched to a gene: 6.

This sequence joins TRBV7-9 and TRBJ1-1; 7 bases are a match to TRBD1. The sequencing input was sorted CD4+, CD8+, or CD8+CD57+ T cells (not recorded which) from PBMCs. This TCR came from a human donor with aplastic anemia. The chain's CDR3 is CASNYRTGTEAFF. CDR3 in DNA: TGTGCCAGCAACTACCGGACAGGCACTGAAGCTTTCTTT. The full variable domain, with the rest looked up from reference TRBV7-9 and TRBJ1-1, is DTGVSQNPRHKITKRGQNVTFRCDPISEHNRLYWYRQTLGQGPEFLTYFQNEAQLEKSRLLSDRFSAERPKGSFSTLEIQRTEQGDSAMYLCASNYRTGTEAFFGQGTRLTVV.